Sequencing of this T cell receptor (beta chain) was carried out in a study of CD8 T cells in ankylosing spondylitis. Study-wide results and caveats: A TCR beta motif of several highly homologous variants seemed to mark ankylosing spondylitis blood.

This clonotype was detected a few times. Its matching antigen is unknown. In TCRdb, the 5' RACE reads were re-called with MiXCR into one record per CDR3 protein. The data show roughly 180,000 distinct CDR3 sequences, roughly 13% seen once. V lost 8 bases to trimming and J lost 4 bases; unmatched junction nucleotides: 4. This CDR3 region has 14 residues. Germline CDR1 is MNHEY and CDR2 is SVGEGT. This sequence joins TRBV6-2 or TRBV6-3 and TRBJ2-2, with 10 bases fitting TRBD1. The sequenced sample consisted of blood, either unsorted or a sorted T cell fraction (not recorded which). This TCR derives from a male donor with ankylosing spondylitis or in good health (not recorded which). The CDR3, as DNA: TGTGCCAGCCTTCGGGACAGGGGCACCGGGGAGCTGTTTTTT. Its translation: CASLRDRGTGELFF.